The entry below describes one T cell receptor beta chain. The antigen remains unidentified. The sample belongs to a study of shared clonotypes between healthy human individuals. Study observations and caveats: Among a handful of donors, approximately 4.6% of naive CD4 clonotypes were found in common.

This CDR3 has 14 amino acids. V trimming: 4 bases; J trimming: 3 bases; junction bases outside the gene matches: 2. The germline CDR1 and CDR2 sequences are SEHNR and FQNEAQ (reference sequence). The authors divided CD4+ cells into CD45RA+ naive and CD45RA-negative memory subsets. TCRdb's table, derived via immunoSEQ multiplex PCR, lists solely in-frame clones and lacks some. The repertoire has more than 1,200,000 clones, approximately 98.5% of them found once; the top ten carry roughly 0.36%. What was sequenced was naive CD4+ T cells sorted from blood. The subset: CD45RA+ positively selected. The receptor was isolated from a man in his thirties or forties in good health. The chain recombines TRBV7-9 with TRBJ2-2; 7 nucleotides agree with TRBD1. DNA for the CDR3: TGTGCCAGCAGCTGGGGGACAGACACCGGGGAGCTGTTTTTT. This codes for CASSWGTDTGELFF.